The 24 T cell receptor beta chains listed next were all sequenced from one sample in a study of T cell responses to AZD1222 COVID-19 vaccine. The method was immunoSEQ multiplex PCR; TCRdb's version includes in-frame clones alone and lacks a portion of them. The sample lists about 92,000 clones; roughly nine tenths were seen once. The material sequenced was peripheral blood, taken on day 0 of AZD1222 vaccination. The receptors here all came from an adult in good health.

The rearrangement joins TRBV9 to TRBJ2-7, with D possibly being TRBD1 or TRBD2 (5 bases each). Per germline, CDR1 SGDLS and CDR2 YYNGEE. V was shortened by 4 bases and J by 6 bases, with 11 bases between the two germline ends. The CDR3 totals 12 residues. The CDR3 nucleotides are TGTGCCAGCAGCCTTGTGAGGGGCGAGCAGTACTTC. Translating it yields CASSLVRGEQYF.

The genes are TRBV7-2 and TRBJ1-5; unclear D gene. The CDR3 sequence is 13 residues long. The germline gives CDR1 SGHTA, CDR2 FQGNSA. V lost 5 bases and J 7 bases, leaving 12 bases between the germline ends. The chain's CDR3 is CASSAGFGQPQHF. DNA for the CDR3: TGTGCCAGCAGCGCGGGCTTCGGACAGCCCCAGCATTTT.

This chain joins TRBV2 and TRBJ2-3; 13 nucleotides line up with TRBD2. After removal of 5 bases from V and 2 bases from J, the junction contained 4 bases not matched to a gene. The CDR3 is 16 residues long. CDR1 is SNHLY and CDR2 is FYNNEI in the germline V gene. CDR3 bases: TGTGCCAGCAGTATTGGGACTAGCGGGGTCACAGATACGCAGTATTTT. Amino acids: CASSIGTSGVTDTQYF.

The rearrangement uses TRBV19 and TRBJ1-5; a weak D match, TRBD1 (5 bases). Germline CDR1 is LNHDA and CDR2 is SQIVND (reference sequence). Trimming removed 3 bases at V and 1 base at J, with 13 bases between. The CDR3 totals 16 residues. CDR3 nucleotide sequence: TGTGCCAGTAGTATCAGACAAGGGACGAGCAATCAGCCCCAGCATTTT. It is translated as CASSIRQGTSNQPQHF. The full variable domain, its missing parts supplied by reference TRBV19 and TRBJ1-5, is DGGITQSPKYLFRKEGQNVTLSCEQNLNHDAMYWYRQDPGQGLRLIYYSQIVNDFQKGDIAEGYSVSREKKESFPLTVTSAQKNPTAFYLCASSIRQGTSNQPQHFGDGTRLSIL.

This clone came up once. This chain uses TRBV21-1 with TRBJ2-2; the D call of TRBD1 is as the table states it, not checked on the DNA. TRBV21-1 is a pseudogene segment. This CDR3 has 16 amino acids. This chain's CDR3 is CATTRGDRGFSGELFF. CDR3 nucleotides: TGTGCCACCACCAGGGGGGACAGGGGATTCTCCGGGGAGCTGTTTTTT.

The V call is TRBV24-1, the J call TRBJ1-2; D unclear. Germline assignment: CDR1 KGHDR and CDR2 SFDVKD. Trimming left V 9 bases short and J 6 bases short, with 13 bases between. The CDR3 is 12 amino acids. In DNA, the CDR3 is TGTGCCACCGGATTGGAAGGAGATGGCTACACCTTC. This codes for CATGLEGDGYTF.

The chain is built from TRBV5-8 and TRBJ2-1; D is possibly TRBD1 or TRBD2 (5 bases each). The CDR3 length is 12 residues. The germline V gene encodes CDR1 SGHTS and CDR2 YDEGEE. V shed 2 bases and J shed 15 bases, with 15 bases lying between them. The CDR3 protein is CASSFRDAFLFF. CDR3 DNA sequence: TGTGCCAGCAGCTTTAGGGACGCCTTCTTGTTCTTC.

J is TRBJ2-3 and V is TRBV7-3, with TRBD2 matching over 7 bases. The CDR3 has 16 amino acids. The germline V gene encodes CDR1 SGHTA and CDR2 FQGTGA. J lost 2 bases, V lost 6 bases, and 11 bases had no gene match. The CDR3 DNA reads TGTGCCAGCAGGCGTTACGGGGGGTCCGACACAGATACGCAGTATTTT. Protein product: CASRRYGGSDTDTQYF.

The chain employs TRBV10-3 and TRBJ1-1, with 11 bases lining up with TRBD1. The CDR3 runs to 14 residues. Germline V lookup: CDR1 ENHRY, CDR2 SYGVKD. V lost 6 bases, J lost 3 bases, and 3 bases stayed unmatched. The CDR3 DNA is TGTGCCATCAGGGGACAGGGGGGCGACACTGAAGCTTTCTTT. Amino acid sequence: CAIRGQGGDTEAFF.

The CDR3 loop reads CASSSFAFHEQYF. The DNA for the CDR3 is TGTGCCAGCAGTTCGTTTGCATTTCACGAGCAGTACTTC. The chain employs TRBV12-3 or TRBV12-4 and TRBJ2-7; no clear D. V lost 4 bases, J lost 5 bases, and 12 bases lay in between. There are 13 residues in the CDR3.

This rearrangement joins TRBV7-6 to TRBJ2-2; TRBD1 might be the D (5 bases). There are 13 residues in the CDR3. V lost 6 bases, J lost 5 bases, and 10 bases lay in between. CDR1 is SGHVS and CDR2 is FNYEAQ in the germline V gene. The CDR3 sequence is CASSRQRTGELFF. The CDR3 nucleotides read TGTGCCAGCAGTCGACAGAGGACCGGGGAGCTGTTTTTT.

This clone was seen a handful of times. The J gene is TRBJ1-5, the V gene TRBV19; 7 bases fit TRBD1. CDR3 length: 22 residues. Germline lookup yields CDR1 LNHDA and CDR2 SQIVND (reference sequence). V gave up 4 bases and J gave up 0 bases; unmatched junction bases: 24. The CDR3 is CASSTSRDRGGSIGYSNQPQHF. The CDR3 nucleotides read TGTGCCAGTAGTACCTCCCGGGACAGAGGCGGTTCAATAGGGTATAGCAATCAGCCCCAGCATTTT. The variable domain in full, completed from reference TRBV19 and TRBJ1-5, reads DGGITQSPKYLFRKEGQNVTLSCEQNLNHDAMYWYRQDPGQGLRLIYYSQIVNDFQKGDIAEGYSVSREKKESFPLTVTSAQKNPTAFYLCASSTSRDRGGSIGYSNQPQHFGDGTRLSIL.

This chain uses TRBV30 with TRBJ1-1; D gene uncertain. V lost 1 base to trimming and J lost 1 base, with 4 bases between them. The CDR3 is 12 residues long. In germline, CDR1 is GTSNPN, CDR2 SVGIG (reference sequence). The CDR3 bases are TGTGCCTGGAGTGGGGGGAACACTGAAGCTTTCTTT. Its protein is CAWSGGNTEAFF.

This chain links TRBV2 with TRBJ1-2, with a possible D match to TRBD1 (5 bases). This CDR3 region has 15 residues. V gave up 5 bases and J gave up 8 bases, with 21 bases separating them. Germline V CDR1 and CDR2: SNHLY, FYNNEI. CDR3 nucleotides: TGTGCCAGCAGTTCCGCGGGACTACGAGCCATAGGCTACACCTTC. Its protein product is CASSSAGLRAIGYTF.

The genes are TRBV5-1 and TRBJ1-6; TRBD1 might be the D (5 bases). The germline V and J ends were trimmed by 0 bases and 6 bases, with 16 bases remaining between them. This CDR3 is built from 17 residues. CDR1 is SGHRS and CDR2 is YFSETQ in the germline V gene. The CDR3 DNA reads TGCGCCAGCAGCTTGGATGGGGGGAAACGCGGTAATTCACCCCTCCACTTT. Protein: CASSLDGGKRGNSPLHF. Filled out from reference TRBV5-1 and TRBJ1-6, the complete variable domain reads KAGVTQTPRYLIKTRGQQVTLSCSPISGHRSVSWYQQTPGQGLQFLFEYFSETQRNKGNFPGRFSGRQFSNSRSEMNVSTLELGDSALYLCASSLDGGKRGNSPLHFGNGTRLTVT.

This chain uses TRBV5-1 with TRBJ1-5; TRBD1 is a possible D gene (5 bases). The germline V gene has CDR1 SGHRS and CDR2 YFSETQ. The CDR3 spans 16 residues. V lost 4 bases, J lost 6 bases, and 20 bases lay in between. The CDR3 sequence: CASSPVPRQGGQPQHF. The CDR3 nucleotides are TGCGCCAGCAGCCCCGTCCCTAGGCAGGGTGGTCAGCCCCAGCATTTT.

J is TRBJ2-3 and V is TRBV6-4, with 8 bases identical to TRBD2. Germline assignment: CDR1 MRHNA and CDR2 SNTAGT. V shed 2 bases and J 3 bases; nucleotides not matched to a gene: 4. This CDR3 has 15 amino acids. The CDR3 DNA is TGTGCCAGCAGTGACAACGGGGGGGCGACAGATACGCAGTATTTT. Its translation: CASSDNGGATDTQYF.

J is TRBJ2-1 and V is TRBV27, with TRBD2 matching over 14 bases. CDR1 and CDR2 (germline): MNHEY, SMNVEV (reference sequence). V was pared by 4 bases and J by 7 bases, with 9 bases of the junction left unmatched. The CDR3 covers 17 residues. In DNA form, the CDR3 reads TGTGCCAGCAGTTCCCCAGGACTAGCGGGAGGTATGAATGAGCAGTTCTTC. The encoded protein is CASSSPGLAGGMNEQFF.

The chain's CDR3 is CASSPPGRSSNQPQHF. CDR3 DNA sequence: TGTGCCAGCTCACCACCGGGACGGAGTAGCAATCAGCCCCAGCATTTT. V is TRBV18 and J is TRBJ1-5; the D gene is possibly TRBD1 (5 bases). The CDR3 is 16 amino acids. V lost 0 bases and J lost 0, with 9 bases in between. Per the germline V gene, CDR1 is KGHSH and CDR2 is LQKENI.

This chain links TRBV19 with TRBJ1-4, with 9 bases lining up with TRBD1. The junction had 6 bases not matched to a gene; V was cut back by 7 bases and J by 0 bases. There are 16 residues in the CDR3. Germline CDR1 and CDR2: LNHDA and SQIVND (reference sequence). Here the CDR3 reads CASTRTGVATNEKLFF. CDR3 nucleotide sequence: TGTGCCAGTACCCGGACAGGGGTTGCAACTAATGAAAAACTGTTTTTT.

The rearrangement links TRBV5-4 to TRBJ2-7; D is undetermined. Germline assignment: CDR1 SGHNT and CDR2 YYREEE (reference sequence). This CDR3 is 14 amino acids long. The germline V and J ends were trimmed by 2 bases and 0 bases, with 9 bases remaining between them. The CDR3 region is CASSFDWDSYEQYF. The CDR3 DNA is TGTGCCAGCAGCTTCGACTGGGACTCCTACGAGCAGTACTTC.

Here the CDR3 DNA reads TGTGCCAGCAGTCTCAGCGGGAACGTCGGGGAGCTGTTTTTT. Translation gives CASSLSGNVGELFF. This chain uses TRBV7-3 with TRBJ2-2; 7 nucleotides line up with TRBD2. V gave up 6 bases and J gave up 7 bases; unmatched junction bases: 8. Germline V CDR1 and CDR2: SGHTA, FQGTGA. The CDR3 length is 14 residues. Full variable domain (outside the CDR3, taken from reference TRBV7-3 and TRBJ2-2): GAGVSQTPSNKVTEKGKYVELRCDPISGHTALYWYRQSLGQGPEFLIYFQGTGAADDSGLPNDRFFAVRPEGSVSTLKIQRTERGDSAVYLCASSLSGNVGELFFGEGSRLTVL.

The V and J genes are TRBV3-1 (or the pseudogene TRBV3-2) and TRBJ1-1; 8 bases are shared with TRBD1. CDR3 length: 15 residues. J lost 1 base, V lost 3 bases, and 4 bases had no gene match. From germline, CDR1 is LGHDT and CDR2 YNNKEL (reference sequence). The CDR3, as DNA: TGTGCCAGCAGCCACTTTGACAGGGGGAACACTGAAGCTTTCTTT. Amino acid sequence: CASSHFDRGNTEAFF.

This chain joins TRBV30 and TRBJ2-7; no reliable D call. CDR3 length: 12 residues. The germline V gene has CDR1 GTSNPN and CDR2 SVGIG (reference sequence). V was trimmed by 2 bases and J by 6 bases, leaving 11 bases between them. The CDR3 is CAWSSHIAEQYF. The CDR3 DNA sequence: TGTGCCTGGAGTTCACACATAGCCGAGCAGTACTTC.